This T cell receptor (beta chain) was observed in a study of T cell changes during pregnancy in multiple sclerosis. Only one count was recorded for this clone. Germline V gene sequence: CDR1 SNHLY, CDR2 FYNNEI. The CDR3 is made up of 14 amino acids. Trimming removed 2 bases at V and 2 bases at J, with 7 bases between. TCRdb's copy holds only in-frame clones and misses some; the assay was immunoSEQ multiplex PCR. Of over 30,000 clones in the sample, just over 90% were seen once. This receptor was taken from a female donor with multiple sclerosis, enrolled in a pregnancy study. The V call is TRBV2, the J call TRBJ2-1; D remains ambiguous. The specimen comprised CD4+ T cells from peripheral blood mononuclear cells, sampled in the third trimester of pregnancy. CDR3 DNA sequence: TGTGCCAGCAGTGAAACAACCGCCTACAATGAGCAGTTCTTC. Amino acids: CASSETTAYNEQFF.